Each of the 29 T cell receptor beta chains below was sequenced from the same sample in a study of cytotoxic CD8 clonotypes in ibrutinib-treated CLL. Clones were sequenced by immunoSEQ multiplex PCR, and TCRdb holds only the in-frame ones, with some missing. The sample has over 120,000 clones; approximately 80% are singletons. Sequences were derived from PBMCs, sampled after 36 months of ibrutinib treatment. These receptors were taken from a human donor with chronic lymphocytic leukemia.

This rearrangement joins TRBV7-9 to TRBJ2-5; D remains ambiguous. The CDR3 consists of 15 residues. Per the germline V gene, CDR1 is SEHNR and CDR2 is FQNEAQ (reference sequence). V lost 1 base to trimming and J lost 5 bases, with 14 bases between them. The CDR3 nucleotides are TGTGCCAGCAGCTTAGGCCCCGGCGCCCGGGAGACCCAGTACTTC. This gives the protein CASSLGPGARETQYF.

The chain links TRBV19 to TRBJ1-1; D might be TRBD1 (5 bases). Trimming removed 3 bases from V and 5 bases from J, with 16 bases in between. Germline V gives CDR1 LNHDA, CDR2 SQIVND (reference sequence). This CDR3 has 15 amino acids. As DNA, the CDR3 is TGTGCCAGTAGTATCTACGGCAGGGCTAAAACTGAAGCTTTCTTT. It codes for CASSIYGRAKTEAFF.

The chain combines TRBV11-1 with TRBJ2-2; unclear D gene. The V gene lost 5 bases and the J gene lost 9 bases, with 13 bases spanning the gap. The CDR3 is 13 residues long. Germline CDR1 reads SGHAT; CDR2 reads FQDESV (reference sequence). CDR3 amino acids: CASSPTAQRELFF. The CDR3 DNA is TGTGCCAGCAGCCCGACCGCCCAGCGGGAGCTGTTTTTT.

This clone appeared a single time. The chain is built from TRBV5-4 and TRBJ1-2; TRBD1 might be the D (5 bases). The CDR3 runs 16 residues. Per the germline V gene, CDR1 is SGHNT and CDR2 is YYREEE (reference sequence). Deletions cut 1 base from V and 8 bases from J, with 21 bases between. Here the CDR3 reads CASSLIASRRGYGYTF. The DNA of the CDR3 is TGTGCCAGCAGCTTGATCGCGAGTAGGAGGGGTTACGGCTACACCTTC.

This chain joins TRBV7-8 and TRBJ2-2; 9 nucleotides match TRBD1. Per the germline V gene, CDR1 is SGHVS and CDR2 is FQNEAQ. Germline trimming cut 8 bases from V and 6 bases from J; bases unmatched to any gene: 4. The CDR3 has 13 amino acids. CDR3 nucleotides: TGTGCCAGCCGGGGACAGGGCCCCGGGGAGCTGTTTTTT. Its protein product is CASRGQGPGELFF.

The chain is built from TRBV5-4 and TRBJ1-5; TRBD1 might be the D (5 bases). The germline gives CDR1 SGHNT, CDR2 YYREEE (reference sequence). Trimming removed 1 base at V and 11 bases at J, with 16 bases between. CDR3 length: 14 residues. In DNA form, the CDR3 reads TGTGCCAGCAGCTTGAATGGACATTGGGGTTCCCAGCATTTT. Protein sequence: CASSLNGHWGSQHF. The full variable domain, in which reference TRBV5-4 and TRBJ1-5 provide the parts outside the CDR3, is ETGVTQSPTHLIKTRGQQVTLRCSSQSGHNTVSWYQQALGQGPQFIFQYYREEENGRGNFPPRFSGLQFPNYSSELNVNALELDDSALYLCASSLNGHWGSQHFGDGTRLSIL.

A few counts support this clone. The chain has TRBV21-1 and TRBJ2-6; the table gives TRBD2 as D, unverified against the DNA. TRBV21-1 is shown as a pseudogene. The CDR3 runs 14 residues. The CDR3 DNA sequence: TGTGCCAGAGAGGACCCTGTGGGAGACAACGTCCTGACTTTC. Residues: CAREDPVGDNVLTF.

This clone was seen only a few times. The chain employs TRBV6-1 and TRBJ1-6; D is uncertain. With 9 bases removed from V and 2 bases from J, the gap between germline ends came to 14 bases. Germline V gene sequence: CDR1 MNHNS, CDR2 SASEGT. This CDR3 spans 15 amino acids. CDR3 coding DNA: TGTGCCAGTCGACTCGAGAATACCTATAATTCACCCCTCCACTTT. This gives the protein CASRLENTYNSPLHF.

The rearrangement links TRBV11-2 to TRBJ2-3, with D uncertain. Trimming left V 3 bases short and J 1 base short, with 17 bases between. Germline values: CDR1 SGHAT, CDR2 FQNNGV. The CDR3 extends over 17 amino acids. CDR3 in DNA: TGTGCCAGCAGCTTGGGGATCCTTGGGGTCGGCACAGATACGCAGTATTTT. Protein: CASSLGILGVGTDTQYF.

The chain carries TRBV7-8 and TRBJ1-2, with D hard to call. The CDR3 length is 14 residues. V was pared by 1 base and J by 0 bases, with 6 bases between. Germline V lookup: CDR1 SGHVS, CDR2 FQNEAQ. The CDR3 sequence is CASSLVESNYGYTF. CDR3 sequence (DNA): TGTGCCAGCAGCTTAGTGGAATCTAACTATGGCTACACCTTC.

This chain links TRBV14 with TRBJ1-1; the match to TRBD1 covers 11 bases. With V trimmed by 5 bases and J by 10 bases, 9 bases remained unmatched. The germline V gene has CDR1 SGHDN and CDR2 FVKESK. This CDR3 is 14 amino acids long. The DNA of the CDR3 is TGTGCCAGCAGCGATACTGGACAGGGGGCGCGAGCTTTCTTT. Its protein product is CASSDTGQGARAFF.

The chain links TRBV18 to TRBJ1-6; a weak D match, TRBD1 (6 bases). V was trimmed by 1 base and J by 8 bases, leaving 12 bases between them. CDR3 length equals 15 residues. Germline loops: CDR1 KGHSH, CDR2 LQKENI. The CDR3 DNA reads as TGTGCCAGCTCACCACGAACGGGGGCGGATTCACCCCTCCACTTT. Translated: CASSPRTGADSPLHF.

This sequence joins TRBV7-9 and TRBJ1-1; D gene uncertain. The germline gives CDR1 SEHNR, CDR2 FQNEAQ (reference sequence). Deletions cut 3 bases from V and 1 base from J, with 9 bases between. The CDR3 sequence is 14 residues long. The CDR3 region has the DNA TGTGCCAGCAGCTTTCACGGGTCGAACACTGAAGCTTTCTTT. It is translated as CASSFHGSNTEAFF.

The chain joins TRBV5-1 to TRBJ1-5, with TRBD1 matching 7 bases. Germline trimming cut 3 bases from V and 4 bases from J; bases unmatched to any gene: 4. Germline loops: CDR1 SGHRS, CDR2 YFSETQ. The CDR3 spans 14 residues. CDR3 amino acids: CASSSGTDNQPQHF. The CDR3 DNA follows: TGCGCCAGCAGCTCCGGGACAGATAATCAGCCCCAGCATTTT.

J is TRBJ1-2 and V is TRBV5-1, with 8 bases that match TRBD1. The germline gives CDR1 SGHRS, CDR2 YFSETQ. The V gene end was trimmed by 3 bases and the J gene end by 8 bases; junction bases not matched to a gene: 6. CDR3 length: 13 amino acids. CDR3 bases: TGCGCCAGCAGCTCGGACAGGGTTTGGGGCTACACCTTC. Translation gives CASSSDRVWGYTF. The whole variable domain, filled in from reference TRBV5-1 and TRBJ1-2, reads KAGVTQTPRYLIKTRGQQVTLSCSPISGHRSVSWYQQTPGQGLQFLFEYFSETQRNKGNFPGRFSGRQFSNSRSEMNVSTLELGDSALYLCASSSDRVWGYTFGSGTRLTVV.

The CDR3 DNA is TGTGCCAGCAGTTTACCTGCGGATTTAGCGTTCGGCGATGAGCAGTTCTTC. Residues: CASSLPADLAFGDEQFF. The chain links TRBV28 to TRBJ2-1; tentatively, D is TRBD2 (5 bases). The ends were cut back, 2 bases at V and 8 bases at J, with 22 bases in the middle. Germline CDR1 MDHEN, CDR2 SYDVKM. The CDR3 length is 17 residues.

CDR3 residues: CASSPDSNYGYTF. Written as DNA, the CDR3 is TGTGCCAGCAGCCCAGACAGCAACTATGGCTACACCTTC. The gene calls are TRBV7-3 and TRBJ1-2, with a possible D match to TRBD1 (5 bases). V was pared by 5 bases and J by 2 bases, with 9 bases between. There are 13 residues in the CDR3. The V gene's germline CDR1 is SGHTA and CDR2 FQGTGA.

The chain combines TRBV29-1 with TRBJ2-2; 7 positions match TRBD1. The V gene end was trimmed by 5 bases and the J gene end by 2 bases; junction bases not matched to a gene: 8. There are 15 residues in the CDR3. Germline values: CDR1 SQVTM, CDR2 ANQGSEA. The CDR3 spells CSVWDRGYNTGELFF. Here the CDR3 DNA reads TGCAGCGTTTGGGACAGAGGATATAACACCGGGGAGCTGTTTTTT.

This chain joins TRBV11-2 and TRBJ2-5; tentatively, D is TRBD1 or TRBD2 (6 bases each). Looked up from germline, CDR1 is SGHAT and CDR2 is FQNNGV. CDR3 length: 14 residues. Trimming took off 1 base at V and 4 bases at J, with 10 bases between the two ends. The chain's CDR3 is CASSLAGAGETQYF. CDR3 in DNA: TGTGCCAGCAGCTTAGCGGGGGCCGGAGAGACCCAGTACTTC.

The V and J genes are TRBV11-2 and TRBJ2-7; no clear D. The germline V and J ends were trimmed by 5 bases and 4 bases, with 6 bases remaining between them. The CDR3 covers 11 residues. Per germline, CDR1 SGHAT and CDR2 FQNNGV. The CDR3 DNA is TGTGCCAGCAGCGCAGAATACGAGCAGTACTTC. This encodes CASSAEYEQYF.

The genes are TRBV6-6 and TRBJ1-6, with D hard to call. Looked up from germline, CDR1 is MNHNY and CDR2 is SVGAGI (reference sequence). Trimming took 0 bases from V and 7 from J, leaving 10 bases between them. The CDR3 totals 15 residues. The CDR3 DNA reads as TGTGCCAGCAGTTACTCGAAGGGCCCAAATTCACCCCTCCACTTT. Translation gives CASSYSKGPNSPLHF.

This clone was observed at least ten times. The gene calls are TRBV30 and TRBJ1-5; D is unclear. V was clipped by 0 bases and J by 2 bases, with 17 bases between them. CDR1 is GTSNPN and CDR2 is SVGIG in the germline V gene (reference sequence). The CDR3 runs 17 residues. The CDR3 loop is CAWSVRGTGLGNQPQHF. CDR3 sequence (DNA): TGTGCCTGGAGTGTACGGGGTACGGGGTTGGGCAATCAGCCCCAGCATTTT.

V usage is TRBV14 and J usage is TRBJ2-3; D call uncertain. Trimming pared 1 base from V and 3 bases from J, leaving 11 bases between. CDR1 SGHDN and CDR2 FVKESK come from the germline V gene. CDR3 length: 15 amino acids. The CDR3 nucleotides are TGTGCCAGCAGCCAAGGGTTGGTGGGAACAGATACGCAGTATTTT. Translating gives CASSQGLVGTDTQYF.

The chain carries TRBV5-1 and TRBJ1-5; D is possibly TRBD1 (5 bases). V lost 2 bases, J lost 5 bases, and 14 bases lay in between. This CDR3 contains 15 residues. Germline CDR1 and CDR2: SGHRS and YFSETQ. The CDR3 loop reads CASSFNGGGDQPQHF. CDR3 in DNA: TGCGCCAGCAGCTTTAATGGTGGGGGGGATCAGCCCCAGCATTTT.

This rearrangement joins TRBV20-1 to TRBJ1-2; D gene uncertain. There are 10 residues in the CDR3. V lost 8 bases and J 1 base, leaving 5 bases between the germline ends. From germline, CDR1 is DFQATT and CDR2 SNEGSKA (reference sequence). The CDR3 spells CSTDNYGYTF. CDR3 DNA sequence: TGCAGTACAGATAACTATGGCTACACCTTC.

The gene calls are TRBV19 and TRBJ1-2; D is undetermined. The CDR3 has 13 amino acids. The germline V gene encodes CDR1 LNHDA and CDR2 SQIVND (reference sequence). The V gene lost 3 bases and the J gene lost 3 bases, with 8 bases spanning the gap. The CDR3 loop reads CASSMGSYYGYTF. CDR3 DNA sequence: TGTGCCAGTAGTATGGGTTCGTACTATGGCTACACCTTC.

The chain employs TRBV4-2 and TRBJ2-7; tentatively, D is TRBD1 (5 bases). The germline V gene has CDR1 LGHNA and CDR2 YNFKEQ. CDR3 size: 19 residues. Between the trimmed V and J ends, which lost 4 bases and 1 base, there was a span of 26 bases. CDR3 DNA sequence: TGTGCCAGCAGCCTAATTGACGGGTTTGGCGCCAGGGTGTCCTACGAGCAGTACTTC. Translated, it gives CASSLIDGFGARVSYEQYF.

The V and J genes are TRBV30 and TRBJ2-6; 7 nucleotides line up with TRBD1. This CDR3 has 15 amino acids. CDR1 is GTSNPN and CDR2 is SVGIG in the germline V gene (reference sequence). Trimming cost V 5 bases and J 0 bases; bases outside gene matches: 4. As DNA, the CDR3 is TGTGCCTGGGACAGGGAATTCTCTGGGGCCAACGTCCTGACTTTC. The encoded protein is CAWDREFSGANVLTF.

This chain joins TRBV18 and TRBJ1-4, with TRBD1 matching 7 bases. V was pared by 6 bases and J by 5 bases, with 6 bases of the junction left unmatched. CDR1 is KGHSH and CDR2 is LQKENI in the germline V gene. CDR3 length: 14 amino acids. The CDR3: CASSLTGPNEKLFF. CDR3 DNA: TGTGCCAGCTCCCTGACAGGGCCGAATGAAAAACTGTTTTTT.